A selection of T cell receptor beta chains follows, all from one sample in a study of cytomegalovirus exposure and HLA in healthy donors. Method: immunoSEQ multiplex PCR; TCRdb's copy keeps in-frame clones and lacks some. The data show about 200,000 clones, 80% to 90% seen once. Source material: PBMCs. The receptors were gathered from a woman in her 30s in good health and CMV-seropositive. Both conserved end residues are part of each CDR3. The D gene is left open where the match is weak. Part of the rows lack a size; the others show once, few, many or a class for expanded clones.

j_call: TRBJ2-7
clone_size: NA
d_call: TRBD1
v_call: TRBV28
cdr3_aa: CASSGRDRGMAEQYF
cdr3_nt: TGTGCCAGCAGCGGAAGGGACAGGGGAATGGCCGAGCAGTACTTC

j_call: TRBJ2-4
clone_size: NA
d_call: TRBD1
v_call: TRBV2
cdr3_aa: CASSDMYRGAKNIQYF
cdr3_nt: TGTGCCAGCAGTGATATGTACAGGGGAGCCAAAAACATTCAGTACTTC

j_call: TRBJ2-5
clone_size: NA
d_call: TRBD1
v_call: TRBV5-1
cdr3_aa: CASRPSPQGVGETQYF
cdr3_nt: TGCGCCAGCAGGCCATCTCCTCAGGGGGTCGGAGAGACCCAGTACTTC

j_call: TRBJ1-1
clone_size: NA
d_call: NA
v_call: TRBV19
cdr3_aa: CASSRDRRRDTEAFF
cdr3_nt: TGTGCCAGTAGTAGAGACCGGAGGCGAGACACTGAAGCTTTCTTT

j_call: TRBJ1-4
clone_size: once
d_call: NA
v_call: TRBV2
cdr3_aa: CASSEVGGNGEKLFF
cdr3_nt: TGTGCCAGCAGTGAAGTTGGGGGGAATGGTGAAAAACTGTTTTTT

j_call: TRBJ2-7
clone_size: NA
d_call: TRBD2
v_call: TRBV7-8
cdr3_aa: CASSLSITSGYSYEQYF
cdr3_nt: TGTGCCAGCAGCTTGTCAATTACTAGCGGGTATTCCTACGAGCAGTACTTC

j_call: TRBJ2-7
clone_size: NA
d_call: TRBD1
v_call: TRBV7-9
cdr3_aa: CASSKGQAGHYEQYF
cdr3_nt: TGTGCCAGCAGCAAGGGACAGGCGGGCCACTACGAGCAGTACTTC

j_call: TRBJ1-2
clone_size: NA
d_call: NA
v_call: TRBV28
cdr3_aa: CASSGGAPLYGYTF
cdr3_nt: TGTGCCAGCAGCGGTGGGGCCCCCCTCTATGGCTACACCTTC

j_call: TRBJ2-1
clone_size: NA
d_call: TRBD2
v_call: TRBV7-3
cdr3_aa: CASRETSGPYNEQFF
cdr3_nt: TGTGCCAGCAGGGAAACTAGCGGTCCCTACAATGAGCAGTTCTTC

j_call: TRBJ1-5
clone_size: NA
d_call: TRBD1
v_call: TRBV6-1
cdr3_aa: CASSGGTGVNQPQHF
cdr3_nt: TGTGCCAGCAGTGGTGGGACAGGGGTTAATCAGCCCCAGCATTTT

j_call: TRBJ2-3
clone_size: NA
d_call: TRBD2
v_call: TRBV15
cdr3_aa: CATSSSGVADTQYF
cdr3_nt: TGTGCCACCAGTTCCAGCGGGGTGGCAGATACGCAGTATTTT

j_call: TRBJ2-7
clone_size: NA
d_call: TRBD1
v_call: TRBV5-4
cdr3_aa: CASSPPGQGYEQYF
cdr3_nt: TGTGCCAGCAGCCCCCCGGGACAGGGATACGAGCAGTACTTC

j_call: TRBJ1-1
clone_size: once
d_call: NA
v_call: TRBV5-1
cdr3_aa: CASSLGGLYEAFF
cdr3_nt: TGCGCCAGCAGCTTGGGAGGGTTATATGAAGCTTTCTTT

j_call: TRBJ2-3
clone_size: few
d_call: TRBD2
v_call: TRBV28
cdr3_aa: CASTPRGGGVTDTQYF
cdr3_nt: TGTGCCAGCACCCCTCGCGGGGGGGGAGTCACAGATACGCAGTATTTT

j_call: TRBJ1-4
clone_size: NA
d_call: NA
v_call: TRBV5-8
cdr3_aa: CASSLGQDGEKLFF
cdr3_nt: TGTGCCAGCAGCTTGGGTCAGGATGGGGAAAAACTGTTTTTT

j_call: TRBJ1-4
clone_size: NA
d_call: TRBD1
v_call: TRBV5-1
cdr3_aa: CASSLAIPGGRGEKLFF
cdr3_nt: TGCGCCAGCAGCTTGGCCATCCCTGGAGGCAGGGGGGAAAAACTGTTTTTT

j_call: TRBJ2-1
clone_size: NA
d_call: TRBD2
v_call: TRBV2
cdr3_aa: CASSREAGGYEQFF
cdr3_nt: TGTGCCAGCAGTCGGGAAGCGGGAGGTTATGAGCAGTTCTTC

j_call: TRBJ2-7
clone_size: once
d_call: NA
v_call: TRBV2
cdr3_aa: CASSEQKQYF
cdr3_nt: TGTGCCAGCAGTGAACAAAAGCAGTACTTC